Below, 27 T cell receptor beta chains from the same sample are listed, as sequenced in a study of T cell responses to AZD1222 COVID-19 vaccine. The data were produced by immunoSEQ multiplex PCR, yet TCRdb's version contains in-frame clones alone and is incomplete. The sample includes approximately 110,000 clones, 85% to 90% of them seen just once. The sequenced sample was peripheral blood, obtained on day 0 of AZD1222 vaccination. Receptors originate from an adult in good health.

Concerning this clone itself: The junction does not match germline at one end; this may be a read error. The DNA of the CDR3 is TGTGCCAGCAGCATCACAGGGTACTATGACTACACCTTC. Its translation is CASSITGYYDYTF. This chain uses TRBV5-8 with TRBJ1-2; tentative D call: TRBD1 (6 bases). The CDR3 covers 13 residues. The germline V gene encodes CDR1 SGHTS and CDR2 YDEGEE.

The chain recombines TRBV6-1 with TRBJ1-3, with 7 bases fitting TRBD1. In germline, CDR1 is MNHNS, CDR2 SASEGT. There are 20 residues in the CDR3. V gave up 2 bases and J gave up 0 bases; unmatched junction bases: 16. The CDR3 DNA reads as TGTGCCAGCAGTGAATCCCGCGTCAGGGGGGCTCAGTTCTCTGGAAACACCATATATTTT. Translation: CASSESRVRGAQFSGNTIYF.

This chain's CDR3 is CASSLDPDSRGMGKLFF. In DNA, the CDR3 is TGTGCCAGCAGCTTAGATCCCGACAGCCGCGGAATGGGAAAACTGTTTTTT. The genes are TRBV11-2 and TRBJ1-4; maybe TRBD1 (5 bases). CDR1 and CDR2 (germline): SGHAT, FQNNGV. This CDR3 is 17 amino acids long. Trimming cost V 0 bases and J 10 bases, with 21 bases left between them.

V and J are TRBV7-8 and TRBJ2-1, with D possibly TRBD2 on 5 matching bases. CDR1 is SGHVS, CDR2 FQNEAQ, per germline. Trimming shortened V by 2 bases and J by 6 bases, and 8 bases separated the two germline ends. The CDR3 is made up of 13 amino acids. CDR3 region: CASSLTSSNEQFF. CDR3 DNA: TGTGCCAGCAGCTTAACTAGTTCCAATGAGCAGTTCTTC. Supplemented by reference TRBV7-8 and TRBJ2-1, the full variable domain reads GAGVSQSPRYKVAKRGQDVALRCDPISGHVSLFWYQQALGQGPEFLTYFQNEAQLDKSGLPSDRFFAERPEGSVSTLKIQRTQQEDSAVYLCASSLTSSNEQFFGPGTRLTVL.

The rearrangement joins TRBV19 to TRBJ1-2; D gene uncertain. With 3 bases removed from V and 6 bases from J, the gap between germline ends came to 17 bases. Germline CDR1 reads LNHDA; CDR2 reads SQIVND (reference sequence). The CDR3 spans 15 residues. The CDR3 reads CASSMGYPGKDGYTF. CDR3 DNA: TGTGCCAGTAGTATGGGGTATCCGGGAAAGGATGGCTACACCTTC.

This chain links TRBV6-2 or TRBV6-3 with TRBJ2-1; the D is unclear. V was pared by 4 bases and J by 6 bases, with 22 bases between. The germline V gene encodes CDR1 MNHEY and CDR2 SVGEGT. There are 17 residues in the CDR3. CDR3 sequence: CASSFRPTSTRSNEQFF. CDR3 nucleotide sequence: TGTGCCAGCAGTTTCCGCCCGACGAGCACCAGGTCCAATGAGCAGTTCTTC.

The V and J genes are TRBV3-1 (or the pseudogene TRBV3-2) and TRBJ2-7; D remains ambiguous. The CDR3 is made up of 12 amino acids. CDR1 LGHDT and CDR2 YNNKEL come from the germline V gene (reference sequence). The ends were cut back, 3 bases at V and 5 bases at J, with 8 bases in the middle. The CDR3 loop is CASSHNQNEQYF. The CDR3 bases are TGTGCCAGCAGCCATAATCAGAACGAGCAGTACTTC.

The chain combines TRBV12-3 or TRBV12-4 with TRBJ1-1; D not resolved. Trimming cost V 6 bases and J 6 bases, with 11 bases left between them. The CDR3 extends over 12 amino acids. CDR3 sequence: CASRTGSPEAFF. The CDR3 bases are TGTGCCAGCAGAACCGGGAGTCCTGAAGCTTTCTTT.

The rearrangement links TRBV19 to TRBJ2-2; 8 bases fit TRBD2. Trimming took 6 bases from V and 3 from J; bases not matched to a gene: 12. Germline CDR1 LNHDA, CDR2 SQIVND (reference sequence). This CDR3 is built from 17 residues. The CDR3 spells CASSTPQLAVYTGELFF. In DNA, the CDR3 is TGTGCCAGTAGCACACCCCAACTAGCGGTTTACACCGGGGAGCTGTTTTTT.

The chain is built from TRBV5-1 and TRBJ2-5; a weak D match, TRBD1 (5 bases). The CDR3 runs to 15 residues. The V gene's germline CDR1 is SGHRS and CDR2 YFSETQ. V was pared by 2 bases and J by 5 bases, with 16 bases between. The chain's CDR3 is CASSFFWAGMETQYF. The CDR3 DNA sequence: TGCGCCAGCAGCTTTTTCTGGGCAGGGATGGAGACCCAGTACTTC.

V is TRBV2 and J is TRBJ1-2; 7 bases align to TRBD1. Unmatched junction bases numbered 6, after V lost 8 bases and J lost 0 bases. The CDR3 has 14 residues. Germline CDR1 reads SNHLY; CDR2 reads FYNNEI. As DNA, the CDR3 is TGTGCCAGCTTATGGGACAGATCTAACTATGGCTACACCTTC. As protein: CASLWDRSNYGYTF.

This rearrangement joins TRBV18 to TRBJ1-2, with D possibly being TRBD1 (5 bases). The CDR3 totals 12 residues. Trimming took off 3 bases at V and 7 bases at J, with 9 bases between the two ends. Germline CDR1 is KGHSH and CDR2 is LQKENI. The DNA of the CDR3 is TGTGCCAGCTCACCGGCAGGGTTTGGCTACACCTTC. Protein product: CASSPAGFGYTF.

This chain connects TRBV10-3 to TRBJ2-7, with D tentatively TRBD2 (6 bases). The V gene lost 4 bases and the J gene lost 1 base, with 11 bases spanning the gap. Germline values: CDR1 ENHRY, CDR2 SYGVKD. This CDR3 has 14 residues. The CDR3 DNA is TGTGCCATCAGTGGGGCTAGCGCTTCCTACGAGCAGTACTTC. The encoded protein is CAISGASASYEQYF.

This clone was recorded once. V is TRBV28 and J is TRBJ2-5; the match to TRBD2 covers 14 bases. The germline V gene encodes CDR1 MDHEN and CDR2 SYDVKM. The CDR3 extends over 15 amino acids. Germline trimming cut 6 bases from V and 6 bases from J; bases unmatched to any gene: 6. CDR3 nucleotides: TGTGCCAGCAGCCCCGGGACTAGCGGGAGAAAGACCCAGTACTTC. This encodes CASSPGTSGRKTQYF.

This chain uses TRBV3-1 (or the pseudogene TRBV3-2) with TRBJ1-2; 7 bases line up with TRBD1. The germline V gene encodes CDR1 LGHDT and CDR2 YNNKEL (reference sequence). CDR3 size: 15 residues. Trimming at V came to 2 bases and at J to 5 bases, leaving 8 bases not matched to a gene. CDR3 amino acids: CASSQTDRPIYGYTF. The CDR3 DNA reads as TGTGCCAGCAGCCAAACGGACAGGCCTATTTATGGCTACACCTTC.

The chain employs TRBV3-1 (or the pseudogene TRBV3-2) and TRBJ1-5; tentatively, D is TRBD1 (6 bases). The CDR3 contains 14 residues. Trimming cost V 1 base and J 2 bases, with 6 bases left between them. From germline, CDR1 is LGHDT and CDR2 YNNKEL (reference sequence). CDR3 protein: CASSQGQGNQPQHF. CDR3 sequence (DNA): TGTGCCAGCAGCCAAGGACAGGGCAATCAGCCCCAGCATTTT.

This rearrangement joins TRBV10-2 to TRBJ1-5; TRBD1 matches at 10 bases. Germline assignment: CDR1 WSHSY and CDR2 SAAADI. The CDR3 totals 15 residues. With V trimmed by 3 bases and J by 8 bases, 7 bases remained unmatched. In nucleotides, the CDR3 is TGCGCCAGCAGTGATGGACAGGGGGTGATAGAGCCCCAGCATTTT. Translating gives CASSDGQGVIEPQHF.

The V gene is TRBV11-1, the J gene TRBJ2-1; TRBD2 aligns across 14 bases. Per the germline V gene, CDR1 is SGHAT and CDR2 is FQDESV (reference sequence). Unmatched junction bases numbered 3, after V lost 6 bases and J lost 8 bases. The CDR3 extends over 14 amino acids. The CDR3 region has the DNA TGTGCCAGCAGGCCGGGACTAGCGGGGGATGAGCAGTTCTTC. Residues: CASRPGLAGDEQFF.

The gene calls are TRBV6-5 and TRBJ2-7, with 8 positions matching TRBD2. The CDR3 consists of 15 residues. Germline-derived CDR1 and CDR2 are MNHEY and SVGAGI. J was trimmed by 3 bases and V by 6 bases; bases with no gene match: 10. CDR3 in DNA: TGTGCCAGCAGACTGTCCCCGGGGGGGGACTACGAGCAGTACTTC. Translating gives CASRLSPGGDYEQYF.

This clone has only one observation. The chain has TRBV11-2 and TRBJ1-4, with unresolved D. CDR3 length: 15 residues. Per germline, CDR1 SGHAT and CDR2 FQNNGV. V shed 2 bases and J shed 1 base, with 8 bases lying between them. CDR3 nucleotide sequence: TGTGCCAGCAGCTTAAATCTGCTAACTAATGAAAAACTGTTTTTT. Its translation: CASSLNLLTNEKLFF.

This clone is a singleton in its sample. This chain uses TRBV5-6 with TRBJ1-5; 9 nucleotides line up with TRBD1. CDR1 is SGHDT and CDR2 is YYEEEE in the germline V gene. The CDR3 is made up of 14 amino acids. The J segment lost 7 bases and the V segment lost 4 bases, leaving 6 bases of the junction unmatched. This CDR3 is CASSPGQGEQPQHF. DNA for the CDR3: TGTGCCAGCAGCCCGGGACAGGGTGAACAGCCCCAGCATTTT.

The DNA for the CDR3 is TGTGCCAGCAGACAGCCCAATCAGCCCCAGCATTTT. This gives the protein CASRQPNQPQHF. This sequence joins TRBV28 and TRBJ1-5; no firm D call. In germline, CDR1 is MDHEN, CDR2 SYDVKM. V lost 6 bases to trimming and J lost 3 bases, with 6 bases between them. The length of the CDR3 is 12 residues. Full variable domain (rest looked up from reference TRBV28 and TRBJ1-5): DVKVTQSSRYLVKRTGEKVFLECVQDMDHENMFWYRQDPGLGLRLIYFSYDVKMKEKGDIPEGYSVSREKKERFSLILESASTNQTSMYLCASRQPNQPQHFGDGTRLSIL.

This clone was recorded a few times. V usage is TRBV14 and J usage is TRBJ1-1, with TRBD1 matching over 7 bases. The V gene's germline CDR1 is SGHDN and CDR2 FVKESK. V lost 8 bases, J lost 0 bases, and 12 bases stayed unmatched. CDR3 length: 16 residues. CDR3 protein: CASFVGQGDLNTEAFF. DNA for the CDR3: TGTGCCAGCTTCGTCGGCCAGGGGGACCTGAACACTGAAGCTTTCTTT.

The CDR3 loop is CASSLEGKHGYTF. In DNA, the CDR3 is TGTGCCAGCAGCTTAGAAGGGAAGCATGGCTACACCTTC. The gene calls are TRBV7-6 and TRBJ1-2; D is unclear. Deletions cut 1 base from V and 6 bases from J, with 9 bases between. The V gene's germline CDR1 is SGHVS and CDR2 FNYEAQ. The CDR3 is 13 residues long.

J is TRBJ1-2 and V is TRBV28; TRBD1 matches 8 bases. Per the germline V gene, CDR1 is MDHEN and CDR2 is SYDVKM. The CDR3 is 16 amino acids. V was pared by 5 bases and J by 8 bases, with 16 bases of the junction left unmatched. In DNA form, the CDR3 reads TGTGCCAGCAGTCTAACCCCAGGGGGCTGGGGTTTAGGCTACACCTTC. It translates to CASSLTPGGWGLGYTF.

The chain is built from TRBV6-1 and TRBJ1-3; possibly TRBD1 for D (5 bases). The ends were cut back, 2 bases at V and 1 base at J, with 15 bases in the middle. Germline loops: CDR1 MNHNS, CDR2 SASEGT. This CDR3 spans 17 amino acids. This CDR3 is CASSEFLGGYSGNTIYF. Written as DNA, the CDR3 is TGTGCCAGCAGTGAATTTTTGGGGGGTTATTCTGGAAACACCATATATTTT.

The rearrangement uses TRBV9 and TRBJ2-7; no clear D gene. The length of the CDR3 is 14 residues. Germline V gives CDR1 SGDLS, CDR2 YYNGEE. Trimming cost V 0 bases and J 4 bases, with 11 bases left between them. CDR3 loop: CASSVEDGLYEQYF. The CDR3 bases are TGTGCCAGCAGCGTAGAAGACGGCTTATACGAGCAGTACTTC.